This TCR beta chain was identified in a study of blood T cell repertoires in COVID-19. Study context: COVID-19 samples from acute and convalescent phases originated in the United States, Italy and Spain. The cDNA or gDNA used as material had been derived from T cells, B-cell-depleted T cells, or PBMCs.

Seattle-derived patients entered the study during active infection and were followed longitudinally. Per the original methods: The authors estimated nucleated cell counts from reference gene primer amplification. TCRdb keeps only in-frame clones here, not all; method: immunoSEQ multiplex PCR. The D gene and trimming were derived from the DNA, and the V and J assignments and clone size from that table. Among some 320,000 clones listed, 89% were seen once. The CDR3 totals 16 residues. Germline V gene data show CDR1 as SNHLY and CDR2 as FYNNEI. The ends were cut back, 3 bases at V and 0 bases at J, with 12 bases in the middle.

The chain is built from TRBV2 and TRBJ1-3; no clear D. Material: peripheral blood. The receptor was derived from a woman aged 25 to 39 with COVID-19, enrolled during active disease. DNA for the CDR3: TGTGCCAGCAGTGATTGGGGAGATTACTCTGGAAACACCATATATTTT. Translation gives CASSDWGDYSGNTIYF. Based on the CDR3 plus reference TRBV2 and TRBJ1-3, the full variable domain is EPEVTQTPSHQVTQMGQEVILRCVPISNHLYFYWYRQILGQKVEFLVSFYNNEISEKSEIFDDQFSVERPDGSNFTLKIRSTKLEDSAMYFCASSDWGDYSGNTIYFGEGSWLTVV.